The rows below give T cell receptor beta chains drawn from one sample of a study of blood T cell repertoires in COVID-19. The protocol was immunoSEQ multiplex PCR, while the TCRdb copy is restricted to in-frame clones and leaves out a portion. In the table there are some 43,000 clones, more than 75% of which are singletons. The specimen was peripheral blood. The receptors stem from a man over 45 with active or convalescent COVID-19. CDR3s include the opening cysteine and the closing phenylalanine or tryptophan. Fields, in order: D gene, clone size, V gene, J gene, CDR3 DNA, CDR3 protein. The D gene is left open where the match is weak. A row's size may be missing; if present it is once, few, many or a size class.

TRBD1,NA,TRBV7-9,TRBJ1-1,TGTGCCAGCAGTGGACAGGGGCTTTTGGCTTTCTTT,CASSGQGLLAFF
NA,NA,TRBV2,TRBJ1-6,TGTGCCAGCAGTGGGACACCGAGCTCCTATAATTCACCCCTCCACTTT,CASSGTPSSYNSPLHF
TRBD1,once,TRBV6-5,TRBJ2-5,TGTGCCAGCAGTTACTCGGGACAGGGGTTAGAGACCCAGTACTTC,CASSYSGQGLETQYF
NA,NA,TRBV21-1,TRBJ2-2,TGTGCCAGCAGTGGGTCAAGTCGGGGCACCGGGGAGCTGTTTTTT,CASSGSSRGTGELFF
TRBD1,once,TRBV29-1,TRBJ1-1,TGCAGCGTGCGAAACGCAGGGGGCGCGGGAAACACTGAAGCTTTCTTT,CSVRNAGGAGNTEAFF
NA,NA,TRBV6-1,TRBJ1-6,TGTGCCAGCAGTGAATGGTACCCCAGGGTACGTAATTCACCCCTCCACTTT,CASSEWYPRVRNSPLHF
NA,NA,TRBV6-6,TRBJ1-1,TGTGCCAGCAGTTACTCAACAGCAAACACTGAAGCTTTCTTT,CASSYSTANTEAFF
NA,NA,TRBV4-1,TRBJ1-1,TGCGCCAGCAGTCCGGAGGGGCAGGAAGGCACTGAAGCTTTCTTT,CASSPEGQEGTEAFF
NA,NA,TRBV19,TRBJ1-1,TGTGCCAGTAGTGGGTCCGCCAGGGGTGTTGAAGCTTTCTTT,CASSGSARGVEAFF
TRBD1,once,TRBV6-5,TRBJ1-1,TGTGCCAGCACAGCCCGGGGACAGGGGAACACTGAAGCTTTCTTT,CASTARGQGNTEAFF
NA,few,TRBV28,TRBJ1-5,TGTGCCGCGGGGTATAGCAATCAGCCCCAGCATTTT,CAAGYSNQPQHF
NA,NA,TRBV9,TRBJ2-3,TGTGCCAGCAGCCCCCGCGGGGCTCAGGGCACAGATACGCAGTATTTT,CASSPRGAQGTDTQYF